Below, one T cell receptor (beta chain) is given with its context. Donors were drawn from the approximately 120-subject validation cohort, separate from the roughly 700-subject first cohort. This entry comes from a study of cytomegalovirus exposure and HLA in healthy donors. The method was immunoSEQ multiplex PCR; TCRdb's version includes in-frame clones alone and lacks a portion of them. The profile shows 110,000 to 150,000 clones, 70% to 90% of them singletons. The TCR sequence derives from a woman aged 25 to 39 in good health and CMV-seropositive. The sample comprised PBMCs.

Here the CDR3 reads CASSLRGFSGANVLTF. CDR3 DNA sequence: TGCGCCAGCAGTTTGAGAGGGTTCTCTGGGGCCAACGTCCTGACTTTC. V gene TRBV5-1 combines with J gene TRBJ2-6; D is possibly TRBD2 (5 bases). The V gene's germline CDR1 is SGHRS and CDR2 YFSETQ. This CDR3 has 16 residues. Trimming left V 5 bases short and J 0 bases short, with 12 bases between. The complete variable domain, with remaining parts taken from reference TRBV5-1 and TRBJ2-6, reads KAGVTQTPRYLIKTRGQQVTLSCSPISGHRSVSWYQQTPGQGLQFLFEYFSETQRNKGNFPGRFSGRQFSNSRSEMNVSTLELGDSALYLCASSLRGFSGANVLTFGAGSRLTVL.